A selection of T cell receptor beta chains follows, all from one sample in a study of blood T cell repertoires in COVID-19. Assay: immunoSEQ multiplex PCR; the TCRdb copy retains only in-frame clones and omits some. The table shows 250,000 to 300,000 clones, with over 75% occurring only once. Sequencing was done on a sample of PBMCs or T cells enriched from blood (not recorded which). These TCRs come from a man aged 18 to 35 who had recovered from COVID-19. Both conserved end residues are part of each CDR3. A D gene is named only where the DNA matches it firmly. A clone size is listed for some rows: how often the clone was seen (once, few, many), or a class if it is expanded.

TRBJ2-7,NA,TRBV27,TRBD2,TGTGCCAGCAGCCAAGGGACTATCTACGAGCAGTACTTC,CASSQGTIYEQYF
TRBJ1-4,NA,TRBV9,NA,TGTGCCAGCAGCGTAGATTTAGGGGAAAATGAAAAACTGTTTTTT,CASSVDLGENEKLFF
TRBJ1-6,NA,TRBV9,NA,TGTGCCAGCAGCGAGCTAGCATATAATTCACCCCTCCACTTT,CASSELAYNSPLHF
TRBJ2-2,NA,TRBV7-9,TRBD1,TGTGCCAGCAGCTCCCGACAGGGGGAGGTCACCGGGGAGCTGTTTTTT,CASSSRQGEVTGELFF
TRBJ1-2,NA,TRBV27,NA,TGTGCCAGCAGTTTAGGCAGGGGCCCCTATGGCTACACCTTC,CASSLGRGPYGYTF
TRBJ2-5,NA,TRBV12-5,NA,TGTGCTAGTGGTTTAGGGGGGGTCGCAGAGACCCAGTACTTC,CASGLGGVAETQYF
TRBJ2-5,NA,TRBV7-3,NA,TGTGCCAGCAGCCCTGGACTACCGAAAGGCGTTGTGGGAGAGACCCAGTACTTC,CASSPGLPKGVVGETQYF
TRBJ2-3,NA,TRBV6-2/TRBV6-3,TRBD2,TGTGCCAGCAGTCTTAGCGGGAGGGCCGGAGATACGCAGTATTTT,CASSLSGRAGDTQYF
TRBJ2-7,NA,TRBV3-1/TRBV3-2,NA,TGTGCCAGCAGCCCAGGGGCAGGATATTCCTACGAGCAGTACTTC,CASSPGAGYSYEQYF
TRBJ2-5,NA,TRBV13,NA,TGTGCCAGCACAACAGGGTACAATGGGACCCAGTACTTC,CASTTGYNGTQYF
TRBJ2-3,NA,TRBV5-6,TRBD2,TGTGCCAGCAGCTTGGCCTCTTATGATAGGGAGGGTACGCAGTATTTT,CASSLASYDREGTQYF
TRBJ1-4,NA,TRBV7-9,TRBD1,TGTGCCAGCAGCTTAGCGCCACAGGGGGCTTGGGATGAAAAACTGTTTTTT,CASSLAPQGAWDEKLFF
TRBJ1-5,NA,TRBV27,NA,TGTGCCAGCAGTTCCCTCGGGCGGGGACCGGAGCAACTTCACAATCAGCCCCAGCATTTT,CASSSLGRGPEQLHNQPQHF
TRBJ1-2,NA,TRBV30,NA,TGTGCCTGGAGCATGGTACAGGGAAATGGCTACACCTTC,CAWSMVQGNGYTF
TRBJ2-1,NA,TRBV7-8,TRBD2,TGTGCCAGCAGCATCAGCGGGAGCCCCCCTAGCTCCTACAATGAGCAGTTCTTC,CASSISGSPPSSYNEQFF
TRBJ2-2,few,TRBV27,NA,TGTGCCAGCAGTTTGGTTGGGACACTTATGACCGGGGAGCTGTTTTTT,CASSLVGTLMTGELFF
TRBJ2-3,few,TRBV6-1,TRBD2,TGTGCCAGCAGTGAAGCTAGCGGGGGGGCCACAGATACGCAGTATTTT,CASSEASGGATDTQYF
TRBJ1-5,NA,TRBV29-1,TRBD1,TGCAGCGTGGCACAGGGGACCAATCAGCCCCAGCATTTT,CSVAQGTNQPQHF
TRBJ2-1,NA,TRBV5-1,TRBD2,TGCGCCAGCAGCTTGGCAGCTAGCGGGCGCAATGAGCAGTTCTTC,CASSLAASGRNEQFF
TRBJ1-1,once,TRBV5-1,TRBD1,TGCGCCAGCAGCTCCTTACCGACAGGGTCCTTCACTGAAGCTTTCTTT,CASSSLPTGSFTEAFF
TRBJ1-6,NA,TRBV2,NA,TGTGCCAGCAGTGAACTGGCGGCTTATAATTCACCCCTCCACTTT,CASSELAAYNSPLHF
TRBJ1-2,NA,TRBV25-1,NA,TGTGCCAGCAGCGACCCAGGTGGGGAGAACTATGGCTACACCTTC,CASSDPGGENYGYTF
TRBJ2-1,NA,TRBV14,TRBD1,TGTGCCAGCAGCACCACAGGGGGCGCTGGGTCAAATGAGCAGTTCTTC,CASSTTGGAGSNEQFF
TRBJ1-2,NA,TRBV2,NA,TGTGCCAGCAGTGATCCCCCCCGACTGAAGACCTTCTATGGCTACACCTTC,CASSDPPRLKTFYGYTF
TRBJ2-7,NA,TRBV27,TRBD2,TGTGCCAGCAGATCCCGCCAGACTAGCTTACTCGAGCAGTACTTC,CASRSRQTSLLEQYF
TRBJ1-1,few,TRBV18,NA,TGTGCCAGCTCAGAAGGGAGTCAGGGGGCTTTCTTT,CASSEGSQGAFF
TRBJ2-3,NA,TRBV5-1,TRBD1,TGCGCCAGCAGCGAGAGGACAGGGAGGATCACGCAGTATTTT,CASSERTGRITQYF
TRBJ2-5,once,TRBV9,NA,TGTGCCAGCAGCGTAGGCCAGGGTAACTTCGAGACCCAGTACTTC,CASSVGQGNFETQYF
TRBJ2-1,NA,TRBV5-1,TRBD1,TGCGCCAGCACCCATGACAGGGAAGGCGATGAGCAGTTCTTC,CASTHDREGDEQFF
TRBJ1-3,NA,TRBV7-8,NA,TGTGCCAGCAGCCCAGACAGAGCTTTCTCTGGAAACACCATATATTTT,CASSPDRAFSGNTIYF
TRBJ2-5,NA,TRBV29-1,TRBD2,TGCAGCGCTCAGCGGGAGTGGAAGACCCAGTACTTC,CSAQREWKTQYF
TRBJ2-7,few,TRBV10-2,TRBD2,TGCGCCAGCAGCCTTACTAGCGGGGGGTCGAGCTCCTACGAGCAGTACTTC,CASSLTSGGSSSYEQYF
TRBJ2-2,NA,TRBV27,TRBD1,TGTGCCAGCAGTTTACGGGGAACAGGGGCCACCGGGGAGCTGTTTTTT,CASSLRGTGATGELFF
TRBJ1-3,NA,TRBV5-1,NA,TGCGCCAGCAGCTCAGGAAACTCTGGAAACACCATATATTTT,CASSSGNSGNTIYF
TRBJ1-5,NA,TRBV6-1,NA,TGTGCCAGCGGTGAGAACCGAGGGACCCAGCATTTT,CASGENRGTQHF
TRBJ1-2,NA,TRBV11-2,NA,TGTGCCAGCAGACCCCAGGCATTCTATGGCTACACCTTC,CASRPQAFYGYTF
TRBJ2-3,once,TRBV4-1,NA,TGCGCCAGCAGCCAATTCCGGGGGGATACGCAGTATTTT,CASSQFRGDTQYF
TRBJ2-1,NA,TRBV6-2/TRBV6-3,TRBD2,TGTGCCAGCAGTTACTCGAGTAGCGGGAGGGGAAACAATGAGCAGTTCTTC,CASSYSSSGRGNNEQFF
TRBJ2-7,NA,TRBV6-1,TRBD1,TGTGCCAGCAGTGAACCGGACAGGGCTTACGAGCAGTACTTC,CASSEPDRAYEQYF
TRBJ1-1,NA,TRBV7-2,NA,TGTGCCAGCAGCACGGGGGACACTGAAGCTTTCTTT,CASSTGDTEAFF
TRBJ2-1,NA,TRBV24-1,NA,TGTGCCACCAGTGATTTCCGTCTTCTCGGGGGTTCGACTGAGCAGTTCTTC,CATSDFRLLGGSTEQFF
TRBJ2-1,NA,TRBV27,NA,TGTGCCAGCAGTGTCCCCCCCAGGGTGGACGGGAATGAGCAGTTCTTC,CASSVPPRVDGNEQFF
TRBJ2-7,NA,TRBV4-2,TRBD1,TGTGCCAGCAGCCAGCTCCGGACACAGGGGGCCTACGAGCAGTACTTC,CASSQLRTQGAYEQYF
TRBJ1-2,NA,TRBV5-8,NA,TGTGCCAGCAGCCCGTGGACAGAGGGGAACTATGGCTACACCTTC,CASSPWTEGNYGYTF
TRBJ1-2,NA,TRBV6-5,TRBD1,TGTGCCAGCAGGGACAGGAGAGCTAACTATGGCTACACCTTC,CASRDRRANYGYTF
TRBJ1-6,NA,TRBV6-2/TRBV6-3,NA,TGTGCCAGCAGTTACCCAGGGTCGGCTTCACCCCTCCACTTT,CASSYPGSASPLHF
TRBJ2-7,NA,TRBV10-3,NA,TGTGCCATCAGTGAGTCTCTTTCTAGCCACGAGCAGTACTTC,CAISESLSSHEQYF
TRBJ2-5,NA,TRBV5-4,NA,TGTGCCAGCAGCCCATCGACAGGCAGAGAGACCCAGTACTTC,CASSPSTGRETQYF
TRBJ1-5,NA,TRBV18,TRBD1,TGTGCCAGCTCACACGGGACAGGGGGAATGAATCAGCCCCAGCATTTT,CASSHGTGGMNQPQHF
TRBJ1-1,NA,TRBV5-1,TRBD1,TGCGCCAGCAGCTTTGTGGCAGGGGGCGGGAACACTGAAGCTTTCTTT,CASSFVAGGGNTEAFF
TRBJ2-2,NA,TRBV28,NA,TGTGCCAGCAGTTTCTTGACCGGGGAGCTGTTTTTT,CASSFLTGELFF
TRBJ1-5,NA,TRBV7-6,NA,TGTGCCAGCAGCGAAGGCGGGTATAGCAATCAGCCCCAGCATTTT,CASSEGGYSNQPQHF
TRBJ1-6,few,TRBV5-1,TRBD1,TGCGCCAGCAGCCTACCGGGACAGGGAAATTCACCCCTCCACTTT,CASSLPGQGNSPLHF
TRBJ1-2,NA,TRBV4-1,NA,TGCGCCAGCAGCCAAGATGCGGGACGATCGGGGGATTCCTATGGCTACACCTTC,CASSQDAGRSGDSYGYTF
TRBJ2-4,once,TRBV2,TRBD1,TGTGCCAGCAGTCCCTCCGGGACAGGGAAAAACGTTCAGTACTTC,CASSPSGTGKNVQYF
TRBJ2-2,NA,TRBV5-1,TRBD2,TGCGCCAGCAGACCATCGGGACTAGCGGGGGGCACCGGGGAGCTGTTTTTT,CASRPSGLAGGTGELFF
TRBJ2-1,NA,TRBV7-8,TRBD2,TGTGCCAGCAGCTTAGGGAGACTAGCGGGGGACAATGAGCAGTTCTTC,CASSLGRLAGDNEQFF
TRBJ1-1,NA,TRBV5-1,NA,TGCGCCAGCAGCTCTATGCAGGGTATCGGGACTGAAGCTTTCTTT,CASSSMQGIGTEAFF